What follows are 16 T cell receptor beta chains derived from one specimen sequenced in a study of blood T cell repertoires in COVID-19. Sequencing used immunoSEQ multiplex PCR; TCRdb keeps in-frame clones, though not all of them. The sample holds a few hundred thousand clones, approximately 85% seen once. Sequenced input: peripheral blood. Receptors were obtained from a man between 40 and 49 years old with acute or convalescent COVID-19.

The chain employs TRBV14 and TRBJ1-5, with D unresolved. CDR3 length equals 13 residues. CDR1 is SGHDN and CDR2 is FVKESK in the germline V gene. V gave up 0 bases and J gave up 5 bases, with 5 bases separating them. CDR3: CASSQDLYQPQHF. The CDR3 DNA reads as TGTGCCAGCAGCCAAGATCTATATCAGCCCCAGCATTTT.

The chain combines TRBV20-1 with TRBJ2-7, with D possibly matching TRBD2 (6 bases). The V gene's germline CDR1 is DFQATT and CDR2 SNEGSKA (reference sequence). This CDR3 region has 12 residues. The V end was cut by 3 bases, the J end by 6 bases, with 12 bases between. The CDR3, as DNA: TGCAGTGCTAGTGGTGGCGGGGTCGAGCAGTACTTC. Its translation: CSASGGGVEQYF.

The chain combines TRBV2 with TRBJ1-2; a weak D match, TRBD1 (6 bases). The CDR3 consists of 14 residues. The V end lost 6 bases, the J end lost 4 bases, and 15 bases lay between the germline ends. The germline CDR1 and CDR2 sequences are SNHLY and FYNNEI. CDR3 protein: CASSQEGVSYGYTF. Written as DNA, the CDR3 is TGTGCCAGCAGCCAAGAGGGGGTGAGCTATGGCTACACCTTC.

Comments on this clone: The same CDR3 also results from other DNA sequences found in this sample. J is TRBJ1-2 and V is TRBV5-1; D is unclear. With 4 bases removed from V and 8 bases from J, the gap between germline ends came to 15 bases. This CDR3 has 13 amino acids. Germline V lookup: CDR1 SGHRS, CDR2 YFSETQ. CDR3 bases: TGCGCCAGCAGCCTCTCGGGAGGGTACGGCTACACCTTC. This encodes CASSLSGGYGYTF.

This clone came up once. The gene calls are TRBV6-5 and TRBJ2-7; 8 nucleotides align to TRBD2. CDR1 MNHEY and CDR2 SVGAGI come from the germline V gene. CDR3 size: 14 residues. V shed 5 bases and J 1 base; nucleotides not matched to a gene: 4. In DNA form, the CDR3 reads TGTGCCAGCAGTCGGGGGGGGCGTTCCTACGAGCAGTACTTC. Residues: CASSRGGRSYEQYF.

The V and J genes are TRBV19 and TRBJ1-1; D not resolved. This CDR3 spans 14 amino acids. V lost 5 bases and J lost 1, with 11 bases in between. The germline V gene encodes CDR1 LNHDA and CDR2 SQIVND (reference sequence). As DNA, the CDR3 is TGTGCCAGTAGTGTTTATAGATCGAACACTGAAGCTTTCTTT. Protein: CASSVYRSNTEAFF.

The V and J genes are TRBV25-1 and TRBJ1-2; a possible D gene is TRBD1 (6 bases). CDR3 size: 13 residues. V dropped 4 bases and J dropped 7 bases, with 13 bases sitting between them. The germline V gene has CDR1 MGHDK and CDR2 SYGVNS. CDR3 amino acids: CASSVGGWTGYTF. The CDR3 nucleotides read TGTGCCAGCAGTGTAGGGGGATGGACTGGCTACACCTTC.

This clone was found a few times. This chain joins TRBV19 and TRBJ2-3; D remains ambiguous. Trimming pared 5 bases from V and 6 bases from J, leaving 12 bases between. The CDR3 is 13 residues long. CDR1 LNHDA and CDR2 SQIVND come from the germline V gene (reference sequence). CDR3 loop: CASSPDFGDTQYF. The CDR3 coding sequence is TGTGCCAGTAGTCCAGACTTCGGGGATACGCAGTATTTT.

The V gene is TRBV6-5, the J gene TRBJ2-5; TRBD1 matches 8 bases. Germline-derived CDR1 and CDR2 are MNHEY and SVGAGI. V lost 6 bases and J lost 4; bases outside the gene matches: 7. This CDR3 spans 14 amino acids. CDR3 in amino acids: CASRDTGTGETQYF. The CDR3 DNA is TGTGCCAGCAGAGACACCGGGACAGGAGAGACCCAGTACTTC.

This clone was found a few times. The gene calls are TRBV4-3 and TRBJ2-7, with 7 bases lining up with TRBD2. The V gene's germline CDR1 is LGHNA and CDR2 YSLEER. Trimming took 4 bases from V and 0 from J; bases not matched to a gene: 15. The CDR3 covers 18 residues. The CDR3 protein is CASSLKAQAREYSYEQYF. The CDR3 coding sequence is TGCGCCAGCAGCCTCAAAGCCCAAGCGCGGGAGTACTCCTACGAGCAGTACTTC.

The table lists this clone with a count of one. This chain links TRBV13 with TRBJ1-2; 7 nucleotides agree with TRBD1. The junction had 10 bases not matched to a gene; V was cut back by 5 bases and J by 7 bases. This CDR3 has 14 residues. The germline V gene has CDR1 PRHDT and CDR2 FYEKMQ (reference sequence). CDR3 sequence reads: CASSPDRDHGGYTF. In DNA, the CDR3 is TGTGCCAGCAGCCCAGACAGGGACCACGGTGGCTACACCTTC.

This clone has more than one count but fewer than ten. This chain uses TRBV7-2 with TRBJ2-7, with TRBD2 as a possible D gene (6 bases). CDR3 length equals 14 residues. V was clipped by 4 bases and J by 5 bases, with 15 bases between them. Per the germline V gene, CDR1 is SGHTA and CDR2 is FQGNSA. CDR3 region: CASSSPSGPHEQYF. The DNA of the CDR3 is TGTGCCAGCAGCTCCCCGAGCGGGCCCCACGAGCAGTACTTC.

The chain uses TRBV5-5 and TRBJ2-1, with 9 bases aligning to TRBD1. Germline CDR1 SGHKS, CDR2 YYEKEE (reference sequence). Losses at the gene ends were 5 bases for V and 4 bases for J; bases not matched to a gene: 7. This CDR3 contains 15 residues. The DNA of the CDR3 is TGTGCCAGCAGAACGGGACAGGGAGCGTACAATGAGCAGTTCTTC. This encodes CASRTGQGAYNEQFF.

The sample holds a few counts of this clone. One junction end disagrees with the germline gene, perhaps due to a read error. This rearrangement joins TRBV11-2 to TRBJ1-6, with 7 nucleotides matching TRBD1. This CDR3 comprises 15 residues. CDR1 is SGHAT, CDR2 FQNNGV, per germline. The chain's CDR3 is CASSLDVTGPSFLHF. The CDR3 nucleotides read TGTGCCAGCAGCCTAGATGTGACAGGGCCCTCGTTCCTCCACTTT.

This clone was seen only once. The V and J genes are TRBV4-1 and TRBJ1-2, with 7 bases fitting TRBD1. V trimming: 4 bases; J trimming: 2 bases; junction bases outside the gene matches: 1. CDR3 length equals 13 residues. Germline-derived CDR1 and CDR2 are MGHRA and YSYEKL. The CDR3 DNA is TGCGCCAGCAGCCTACAGGGGAACTATGGCTACACCTTC. Its protein product is CASSLQGNYGYTF.

J is TRBJ1-2 and V is TRBV11-2, with 8 bases matching TRBD1. CDR1 and CDR2 (germline): SGHAT, FQNNGV. Trimming took 3 bases from V and 6 from J; bases not matched to a gene: 6. The CDR3 is 14 amino acids. Here the CDR3 reads CASSFAQGGHGYTF. Written as DNA, the CDR3 is TGTGCCAGCAGCTTCGCACAGGGGGGTCATGGCTACACCTTC.